Presented here are 25 T cell receptor beta chains from one specimen sequenced in a study of blood T cell repertoires in COVID-19 (dated by TCRdb to 2019 to 2021). The method was the immunoSEQ multiplex PCR assay. TCRdb retrieved this table from immuneACCESS and kept in-frame rearrangements only. Not all clones are present; in checked studies, unresolved V genes account for under half, and no reason is known for the remainder. This sample gives around 270,000 clones in total; 80% to 95% of them show up just once. 2.5% to 3% of the sample is taken by the ten largest. Sequences were obtained from peripheral blood. Receptors were obtained from a person in their late teens or twenties with COVID-19, enrolled during active disease.

V gene TRBV7-3 combines with J gene TRBJ2-3; 12 bases are a match to TRBD2. The V and J ends lost 6 bases and 4 bases, in that order; junction bases with no gene match: 8. Looked up from germline, CDR1 is SGHTA and CDR2 is FQGTGA. The CDR3 runs to 16 residues. CDR3 DNA: TGTGCCAGCAGTCGGGGACTAGCGGGCTCTCCAGATACGCAGTATTTT. Translated, it gives CASSRGLAGSPDTQYF.

V and J are TRBV29-1 and TRBJ2-5; a possible D gene is TRBD1 (5 bases). CDR3 length equals 13 residues. V lost 5 bases and J lost 2, with 12 bases in between. The germline V gene encodes CDR1 SQVTM and CDR2 ANQGSEA. The CDR3 region has the DNA TGCAGCGTTCCCAGGGTTCCGCAAGAGACCCAGTACTTC. Translated, it gives CSVPRVPQETQYF.

The chain links TRBV11-2 to TRBJ1-1; 8 bases align to TRBD1. Germline-derived CDR1 and CDR2 are SGHAT and FQNNGV. This CDR3 spans 14 amino acids. V lost 4 bases and J lost 5; bases outside the gene matches: 6. The CDR3 here is CASSSDRVATEAFF. CDR3 in DNA: TGTGCCAGCAGCTCGGACAGGGTAGCGACTGAAGCTTTCTTT.

This rearrangement joins TRBV5-1 to TRBJ2-1, with TRBD2 matching over 14 bases. The CDR3 extends over 15 amino acids. The germline V gene has CDR1 SGHRS and CDR2 YFSETQ. The V segment lost 6 bases and the J segment 4 bases; nucleotides outside the gene matches: 3. The CDR3 loop is CASKTSGRGYNEQFF. The CDR3, as DNA: TGCGCCAGCAAGACTAGCGGGAGGGGATACAATGAGCAGTTCTTC.

This chain uses TRBV4-1 with TRBJ2-2; 14 bases line up with TRBD2. CDR3 size: 18 residues. Germline V gene lookup returns CDR1 MGHRA and CDR2 YSYEKL. J was trimmed by 2 bases and V by 3 bases; bases with no gene match: 5. CDR3 loop: CASSQLGLAGDNTGELFF. In nucleotides, the CDR3 is TGCGCCAGCAGCCAGCTGGGACTAGCGGGAGATAACACCGGGGAGCTGTTTTTT.

The rearrangement joins TRBV6-6 to TRBJ2-1; 8 positions agree with TRBD2. The CDR3 is made up of 15 amino acids. The V segment lost 0 bases and the J segment 8 bases; nucleotides outside the gene matches: 6. Germline values: CDR1 MNHNY, CDR2 SVGAGI (reference sequence). CDR3 nucleotide sequence: TGTGCCAGCAGTTACTCCAGCGGGAGATTCGATGAGCAGTTCTTC. It is translated as CASSYSSGRFDEQFF.

The rearrangement links TRBV19 to TRBJ2-1; TRBD2 might be the D (5 bases). Germline-derived CDR1 and CDR2 are LNHDA and SQIVND (reference sequence). The ends were cut back, 6 bases at V and 3 bases at J, with 9 bases in the middle. The CDR3 loop spans 13 amino acids. In DNA form, the CDR3 reads TGTGCCAGTAGACCGGCGGGCTACAATGAGCAGTTCTTC. Its protein is CASRPAGYNEQFF.

V usage is TRBV7-8 and J usage is TRBJ2-7; tentative D call: TRBD1 (7 bases). Trimming stripped 4 bases from V and 5 bases from J, with 9 bases between. CDR1 and CDR2 (germline): SGHVS, FQNEAQ. This CDR3 has 12 amino acids. The CDR3, as DNA: TGTGCCAGCAGCTCCAGGGGGGACGAGCAGTACTTC. This codes for CASSSRGDEQYF.

This chain links TRBV4-1 with TRBJ2-1; 8 nucleotides match TRBD2. After removal of 0 bases from V and 6 bases from J, the junction contained 4 bases not matched to a gene. The germline CDR1 and CDR2 sequences are MGHRA and YSYEKL. The CDR3 is 15 residues long. The CDR3 nucleotides read TGCGCCAGCAGCCAAGACCCCGGGGGGGCCAATGAGCAGTTCTTC. This sequence encodes CASSQDPGGANEQFF.

V gene TRBV19 combines with J gene TRBJ2-1, with TRBD2 matching over 10 bases. After removal of 6 bases from V and 8 bases from J, the junction contained 16 bases not matched to a gene. The CDR3 has 17 amino acids. In germline, CDR1 is LNHDA, CDR2 SQIVND (reference sequence). The CDR3, as DNA: TGTGCCAGTAGACCATTATCGGGACTAGCGCAACAGGATGAGCAGTTCTTC. Translation: CASRPLSGLAQQDEQFF. Variable domain in full (rest from reference TRBV19 and TRBJ2-1): DGGITQSPKYLFRKEGQNVTLSCEQNLNHDAMYWYRQDPGQGLRLIYYSQIVNDFQKGDIAEGYSVSREKKESFPLTVTSAQKNPTAFYLCASRPLSGLAQQDEQFFGPGTRLTVL.

Concerning this clone itself: A junction boundary mismatches the germline segment, possibly from a read error. The chain recombines TRBV29-1 with TRBJ2-7, with 8 bases that match TRBD1. Germline V gene lookup returns CDR1 SQVTM and CDR2 ANQGSEA. The CDR3 runs 13 residues. CDR3 amino acids: CSVGTGISYDQYF. CDR3 DNA sequence: TGCAGCGTTGGGACAGGGATCTCCTACGATCAGTACTTC.

This chain connects TRBV27 to TRBJ2-3; D gene ambiguous. Germline V gene sequence: CDR1 MNHEY, CDR2 SMNVEV (reference sequence). This CDR3 contains 14 residues. V lost 0 bases to trimming and J lost 6 bases, with 10 bases between them. This CDR3 reads CASSLSLEVDTQYF. CDR3 nucleotides: TGTGCCAGCAGTTTATCCCTAGAAGTGGATACGCAGTATTTT.

This clone was recorded a few times. The rearrangement links TRBV27 to TRBJ1-1; 10 bases map to TRBD1. Germline assignment: CDR1 MNHEY and CDR2 SMNVEV (reference sequence). Trimming took 4 bases from V and 4 from J; bases not matched to a gene: 6. There are 15 residues in the CDR3. Written as DNA, the CDR3 is TGTGCCAGCAGTTCGAGAAGGGACAGGGGCACTGAAGCTTTCTTT. Translating gives CASSSRRDRGTEAFF.

The chain combines TRBV5-1 with TRBJ2-7; the match to TRBD2 covers 7 bases. Germline trimming cut 6 bases from V and 0 bases from J; bases unmatched to any gene: 12. Per the germline V gene, CDR1 is SGHRS and CDR2 is YFSETQ. The CDR3 is 16 residues long. The CDR3 is CASTSRGVGSSYEQYF. In nucleotides, the CDR3 is TGCGCCAGCACCTCCCGGGGGGTGGGCAGCTCCTACGAGCAGTACTTC.

The chain employs TRBV10-2 and TRBJ2-2; TRBD1 aligns across 7 bases. This CDR3 has 16 amino acids. Germline CDR1 and CDR2: WSHSY and SAAADI. The V gene end was trimmed by 4 bases and the J gene end by 0 bases; junction bases not matched to a gene: 5. CDR3 amino acids: CASSGQGRSNTGELFF. CDR3 bases: TGCGCCAGCAGTGGACAGGGCCGTTCGAACACCGGGGAGCTGTTTTTT.

The chain is built from TRBV3-1 (or the pseudogene TRBV3-2) and TRBJ1-1; D not certain. V was pared by 2 bases and J by 0 bases, with 7 bases between. Germline CDR1 LGHDT, CDR2 YNNKEL (reference sequence). The CDR3 is made up of 14 amino acids. The CDR3 region is CASSQSFVNTEAFF. CDR3 DNA: TGTGCCAGCAGCCAATCGTTTGTGAACACTGAAGCTTTCTTT.

This sequence joins TRBV9 and TRBJ2-7, with D uncertain. CDR1 and CDR2 (germline): SGDLS, YYNGEE. This CDR3 contains 13 residues. V lost 0 bases to trimming and J lost 1 base, with 5 bases between them. CDR3 sequence: CASSVASSYEQYF. CDR3 nucleotide sequence: TGTGCCAGCAGCGTAGCTTCTTCCTACGAGCAGTACTTC.

The chain employs TRBV7-8 and TRBJ1-1; D uncertain. V dropped 2 bases and J dropped 0 bases, with 7 bases sitting between them. CDR3 length: 14 residues. Germline V gene data show CDR1 as SGHVS and CDR2 as FQNEAQ. This chain's CDR3 is CASSLKPMNTEAFF. The CDR3, as DNA: TGTGCCAGCAGCTTAAAGCCGATGAACACTGAAGCTTTCTTT. The variable domain in full, completed from reference TRBV7-8 and TRBJ1-1, reads GAGVSQSPRYKVAKRGQDVALRCDPISGHVSLFWYQQALGQGPEFLTYFQNEAQLDKSGLPSDRFFAERPEGSVSTLKIQRTQQEDSAVYLCASSLKPMNTEAFFGQGTRLTVV.

The chain uses TRBV6-1 and TRBJ2-7, with a tentative D call TRBD2 (5 bases). Trimming cost V 1 base and J 1 base, with 11 bases left between them. Germline CDR1 and CDR2: MNHNS and SASEGT. CDR3 size: 15 residues. CDR3 DNA: TGTGCCAGCAGTGAAGGTGGGAGTTCATCCTACGAGCAGTACTTC. Translated, it gives CASSEGGSSSYEQYF.

The chain joins TRBV5-6 to TRBJ2-4; 9 bases match TRBD1. The germline V gene encodes CDR1 SGHDT and CDR2 YYEEEE. V dropped 3 bases and J dropped 5; count of bases not matched to a gene: 6. The CDR3 is 15 amino acids. The chain's CDR3 is CASSSVGQGENIQYF. DNA of the CDR3: TGTGCCAGCAGCTCGGTGGGACAGGGAGAAAACATTCAGTACTTC.

A word on this clone: At one end the junction does not follow the germline gene, possibly because of a read error. The gene calls are TRBV5-1 and TRBJ1-1; D uncertain. The germline V gene has CDR1 SGHRS and CDR2 YFSETQ. CDR3 length equals 13 residues. Here the CDR3 DNA reads TGCGCCAGCAGCTTACAGATGAACGCTGAAGCTTTCTTT. Translation gives CASSLQMNAEAFF.

J is TRBJ2-3 and V is TRBV19; 14 nucleotides line up with TRBD2. The CDR3 totals 16 residues. CDR1 LNHDA and CDR2 SQIVND come from the germline V gene (reference sequence). J was trimmed by 4 bases and V by 6 bases; bases with no gene match: 6. Written as DNA, the CDR3 is TGTGCCAGTAGCCCGGGACTAGCGGGAGTAGCAGATACGCAGTATTTT. Translated: CASSPGLAGVADTQYF. The whole variable domain, remainder taken from reference TRBV19 and TRBJ2-3, is DGGITQSPKYLFRKEGQNVTLSCEQNLNHDAMYWYRQDPGQGLRLIYYSQIVNDFQKGDIAEGYSVSREKKESFPLTVTSAQKNPTAFYLCASSPGLAGVADTQYFGPGTRLTVL.

The rearrangement links TRBV6-5 to TRBJ2-2; D is perhaps TRBD2 (5 bases). CDR1 is MNHEY, CDR2 SVGAGI, per germline. The CDR3 loop spans 13 amino acids. The V end lost 10 bases, the J end lost 7 bases, and 16 bases lay between the germline ends. CDR3 sequence reads: CAIQEREGGELFF. Here the CDR3 DNA reads TGTGCCATCCAGGAGAGGGAAGGCGGGGAGCTGTTTTTT.

The V and J genes are TRBV28 and TRBJ2-1; D is unclear. This CDR3 is built from 14 residues. Trimming shortened V by 5 bases and J by 10 bases, and 18 bases separated the two germline ends. The germline V gene has CDR1 MDHEN and CDR2 SYDVKM. In DNA, the CDR3 is TGTGCCAGCAGTATACCTGAAAAGACGGAGGAGCAGTTCTTC. Translating it yields CASSIPEKTEEQFF.

J is TRBJ2-5 and V is TRBV7-9; 8 nucleotides line up with TRBD1. In germline, CDR1 is SEHNR, CDR2 FQNEAQ (reference sequence). The CDR3 is made up of 16 amino acids. V was pared by 5 bases and J by 1 base, with 9 bases of the junction left unmatched. CDR3: CASSDGTGHVQETQYF. The CDR3 nucleotides read TGTGCCAGCAGCGATGGGACAGGACACGTCCAAGAGACCCAGTACTTC.